The text below deals with one T cell receptor beta chain. J was trimmed by 6 bases and V by 2 bases; bases with no gene match: 11. The CDR3 sequence is 16 residues long. The germline V gene has CDR1 MNHEY and CDR2 SVGAGI. Methods used by the authors: Counts of nucleated cells, estimated from reference gene primer amplification, were obtained. Libraries were prepared by immunoSEQ multiplex PCR; TCRdb keeps only in-frame clonotypes and omits some of them. That table is the source of V, J and clone size, and D and trimming were worked out from the DNA. The sample lists around 310,000 clones; nearly 90% were seen once. The source of the sample is a study of blood T cell repertoires in COVID-19. Across the study: Spain, Italy and the United States supplied samples that represented acute and convalescent COVID-19.

Seattle enrolled patients during active infection and tracked them longitudinally. The genes are TRBV6-5 and TRBJ1-1; 8 positions match TRBD1. This TCR came from a woman aged 35 to 49 with COVID-19, enrolled during active disease. Sequencing was done on a sample of peripheral blood. CDR3 bases: TGTGCCAGCAGTTACGCAAGGCAGGGGGCAAGGGCTGAAGCTTTCTTT. Protein: CASSYARQGARAEAFF.